This TCR beta chain originates from a study of read filtering for tumor transcriptome and immune sequencing. This clonotype was detected ten times or more. V gave up 3 bases and J gave up 0 bases, with 12 bases separating them. The CDR3 spans 16 residues. Germline CDR1 and CDR2: MDHEN and SYDVKM. From roughly 390 ng of RNA, a library with molecular barcoded alpha/delta and beta/gamma adaptors was made. TCRdb re-called the reads through MiXCR, storing one row per CDR3 protein. The sample consists of tens of thousands of distinct CDR3 sequences, 20% to 25% of them appearing once. The chain joins TRBV28 to TRBJ1-5, with unresolved D. This sequence was found in a donor aged 40 or over with multiple myeloma. Sequenced input: a population of CD138-negative cells sorted from bone marrow. CDR3 in amino acids: CASSLRGRSSNQPQHF. The CDR3 DNA reads as TGTGCCAGCAGTTTGAGAGGGCGAAGTAGCAATCAGCCCCAGCATTTT.